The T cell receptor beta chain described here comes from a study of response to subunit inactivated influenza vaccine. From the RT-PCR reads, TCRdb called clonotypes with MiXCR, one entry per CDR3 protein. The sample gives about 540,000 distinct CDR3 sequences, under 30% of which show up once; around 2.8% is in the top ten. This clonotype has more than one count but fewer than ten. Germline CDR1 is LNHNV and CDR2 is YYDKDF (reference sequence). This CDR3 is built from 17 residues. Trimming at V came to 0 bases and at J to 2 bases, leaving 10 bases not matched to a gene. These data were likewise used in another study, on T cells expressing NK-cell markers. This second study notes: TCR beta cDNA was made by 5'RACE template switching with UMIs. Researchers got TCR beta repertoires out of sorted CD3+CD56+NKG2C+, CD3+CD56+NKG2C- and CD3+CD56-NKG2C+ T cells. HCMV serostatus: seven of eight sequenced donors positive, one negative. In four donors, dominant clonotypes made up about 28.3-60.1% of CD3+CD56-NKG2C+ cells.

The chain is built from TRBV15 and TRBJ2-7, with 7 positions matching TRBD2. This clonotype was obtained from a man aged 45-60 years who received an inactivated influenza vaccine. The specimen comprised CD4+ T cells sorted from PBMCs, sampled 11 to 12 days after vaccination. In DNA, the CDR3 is TGTGCCACCAGCAGAGATATCACTAGCGCCGTGACCTACGAGCAGTACTTC. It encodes CATSRDITSAVTYEQYF.